The clone carrying this T cell receptor (beta chain) was seen once. These data are taken from a study of blood T cell repertoires in COVID-19. About the research overall: PBMCs, B-cell-depleted T cells, or T cells were the source of the cDNA or gDNA that made up the material.

Losses at the gene ends were 5 bases for V and 4 bases for J; bases not matched to a gene: 9. CDR1 and CDR2 (germline): MNHEY, SMNVEV (reference sequence). The CDR3 runs 16 residues. Per the authors' pipeline: How many nucleated cells were present was estimated from reference gene primer amplification. The repertoire was sequenced with immunoSEQ multiplex PCR; TCRdb's copy has only in-frame clones and lacks some. V, J and clone size derive from that table, while D and trimming were established from the DNA sequence. Of about 88,000 clones in the sample, roughly 90% were seen once. Sample: peripheral blood. The chain has TRBV27 and TRBJ1-5, with 9 positions matching TRBD1. The TCR comes from a man between 60 and 75 years old with acute or convalescent COVID-19. CDR3: CASSKTGTGYNQPQHF. The CDR3 coding sequence is TGTGCCAGCAGTAAAACCGGGACAGGGTATAATCAGCCCCAGCATTTT.